These 30 T cell receptor beta chains were sequenced from one sample in a study of T cells after yellow fever vaccination. TCRdb used MiXCR to reprocess the 5' RACE reads, holding one entry per CDR3 protein. The sample lists around 320,000 distinct CDR3 sequences, roughly 10% occurring once. The specimen was CD4+ T cells sorted from PBMCs, collected 45 days after the yellow fever booster vaccination. These receptors were collected from a man in his late teens or twenties who received the YFV17D yellow fever vaccine.

In this sample, this clonotype turned up a few times. This chain uses TRBV2 with TRBJ2-1; D uncertain. V was cut by 4 bases and J by 7 bases, with 11 bases left in between. This CDR3 spans 13 amino acids. Looked up from germline, CDR1 is SNHLY and CDR2 is FYNNEI. The CDR3 DNA reads TGTGCCAGCAGTGCGGTGTGGGATAATGAGCAGTTCTTC. Translated, it gives CASSAVWDNEQFF.

This clonotype was counted between two and nine times. This chain uses TRBV24-1 with TRBJ2-3; D perhaps matches TRBD1 (6 bases). The CDR3 sequence is 15 residues long. V was cut by 3 bases and J by 2 bases, with 11 bases left in between. CDR1 and CDR2 (germline): KGHDR, SFDVKD. The CDR3 spells CATSDGTYSTDTQYF. The CDR3 nucleotides are TGTGCCACCAGTGATGGGACATACTCCACAGATACGCAGTATTTT.

This clonotype has a handful of counts. The chain combines TRBV7-2 with TRBJ2-2; D is unresolved. V was clipped by 0 bases and J by 1 base, with 9 bases between them. The CDR3 covers 16 residues. The germline V gene has CDR1 SGHTA and CDR2 FQGNSA. The CDR3, as DNA: TGTGCCAGCAGCTTAGCGCCCATACAGAACACCGGGGAGCTGTTTTTT. Protein product: CASSLAPIQNTGELFF.

This clonotype has only a few counts. The chain couples TRBV6-5 to TRBJ1-2; 8 bases are shared with TRBD1. Trimming cost V 9 bases and J 4 bases; bases outside gene matches: 13. CDR1 is MNHEY, CDR2 SVGAGI, per germline. CDR3 length: 15 residues. In DNA, the CDR3 is TGTGCCAGTAGAACCCTGGCAGGGGGCGCCTATGGCTACACCTTC. Protein sequence: CASRTLAGGAYGYTF.

In this sample, this clonotype turned up a few times. The CDR3 DNA reads TGCAGTGCCCAGGGGCGTGGGGGAGGGACAGATACGCAGTATTTT. Its translation: CSAQGRGGGTDTQYF. The chain has TRBV20-1 and TRBJ2-3, with D possibly being TRBD2 (7 bases). The CDR3 is 15 amino acids. Germline V gene sequence: CDR1 DFQATT, CDR2 SNEGSKA (reference sequence). V was shortened by 6 bases and J by 3 bases, with 19 bases between the two germline ends.

This clonotype was seen more than once but under ten times. The chain uses TRBV2 and TRBJ1-4; TRBD1 is a possible D gene (6 bases). This CDR3 comprises 15 residues. Germline-derived CDR1 and CDR2 are SNHLY and FYNNEI. Between the trimmed V and J ends, which lost 7 bases and 3 bases, there was a span of 15 bases. The CDR3 here is CASTQRRGPNEKLFF. In nucleotides, the CDR3 is TGTGCCAGCACCCAAAGGCGGGGGCCTAATGAAAAACTGTTTTTT.

This clonotype was detected only a few times. The chain couples TRBV4-1 to TRBJ2-5; the D gene is possibly TRBD1 (6 bases). Germline lookup yields CDR1 MGHRA and CDR2 YSYEKL. The CDR3 loop spans 13 amino acids. Deletions cut 4 bases from V and 5 bases from J, with 11 bases between. The CDR3 loop reads CASSLGTSETQYF. DNA for the CDR3: TGCGCCAGCAGCCTTGGGACATCGGAGACCCAGTACTTC.

The gene calls are TRBV2 and TRBJ2-3; D could derive from TRBD1 or TRBD2 (5 bases each). The V gene's germline CDR1 is SNHLY and CDR2 FYNNEI. V was trimmed by 8 bases and J by 6 bases, leaving 15 bases between them. This CDR3 has 13 amino acids. The DNA for the CDR3 is TGTGCCAGCTGCAACAATTGGGGGGATACGCAGTATTTT. Protein: CASCNNWGDTQYF.

The rearrangement uses TRBV19 and TRBJ2-1; possibly TRBD2 for D (5 bases). Trimming removed 3 bases at V and 9 bases at J, with 9 bases between. The CDR3 totals 12 residues. In germline, CDR1 is LNHDA, CDR2 SQIVND (reference sequence). For the CDR3, the DNA is TGTGCCAGTAGTATCCTAGCTGGTGAGCAGTTCTTC. Protein: CASSILAGEQFF.

This clonotype was seen only a few times. The V call is TRBV25-1, the J call TRBJ2-6; D remains unclear. The CDR3 consists of 13 residues. Germline V CDR1 and CDR2: MGHDK, SYGVNS. V was cut by 4 bases and J by 2 bases, with 3 bases left in between. CDR3 in amino acids: CASSVTGANVLTF. Written as DNA, the CDR3 is TGTGCCAGCAGTGTTACTGGGGCCAACGTCCTGACTTTC.

This clonotype has just a few counts. J is TRBJ1-2 and V is TRBV6-1; D ambiguous. Trimming pared 6 bases from V and 4 bases from J, leaving 24 bases between. This CDR3 has 17 residues. From germline, CDR1 is MNHNS and CDR2 SASEGT. The CDR3 region has the DNA TGTGCCAGCAGAGGACCCGATGGGAAAGGGAAGGCCTATGGCTACACCTTC. Translated, it gives CASRGPDGKGKAYGYTF.

V is TRBV5-1 and J is TRBJ2-7, with D unclear. Trimming removed 6 bases at V and 3 bases at J, with 13 bases between. The CDR3 covers 13 residues. CDR1 and CDR2 (germline): SGHRS, YFSETQ. CDR3 coding DNA: TGCGCCAGCAAGGAACAGTGGGGCTACGAGCAGTACTTC. Amino acid sequence: CASKEQWGYEQYF.

This clonotype has ten or more counts. The chain couples TRBV7-2 to TRBJ2-7; the D gene is possibly TRBD2 (6 bases). CDR1 and CDR2 from the germline V gene are SGHTA and FQGNSA. Trimming shortened V by 5 bases and J by 5 bases, and 16 bases separated the two germline ends. There are 14 residues in the CDR3. In nucleotides, the CDR3 is TGTGCCAGCAGCCCCCCAGGGACTCTGCACGAGCAGTACTTC. Encoded protein: CASSPPGTLHEQYF.

This clonotype was recorded many times. V usage is TRBV4-1 and J usage is TRBJ2-4, with D possibly TRBD2 on 6 matching bases. Germline-derived CDR1 and CDR2 are MGHRA and YSYEKL. V was cut by 3 bases and J by 5 bases, with 20 bases left in between. The CDR3 runs to 17 residues. The CDR3 spells CASSQRGWGVSENIQYF. The CDR3 DNA is TGCGCCAGCAGCCAGAGGGGTTGGGGGGTCAGCGAAAACATTCAGTACTTC.

The sample holds a few counts of this clonotype. V is TRBV12-3 or TRBV12-4 and J is TRBJ2-7, with TRBD2 matching 10 bases. There are 14 residues in the CDR3. With 2 bases clipped from V and 2 bases from J, the junction kept 0 bases outside the gene matches. For the CDR3, the DNA is TGTGCCAGCAGTTTAACTAGCGGGGCCTACGAGCAGTACGTC. It yields the protein CASSLTSGAYEQYV.

The sample holds many counts of this clonotype. The gene calls are TRBV6-5 and TRBJ1-3; unclear D gene. The CDR3 loop spans 15 amino acids. CDR1 and CDR2 from the germline V gene are MNHEY and SVGAGI. V lost 2 bases, J lost 0 bases, and 8 bases lay in between. DNA for the CDR3: TGTGCCAGCAGTTACGACGGGAACTCTGGAAACACCATATATTTT. This codes for CASSYDGNSGNTIYF.

This clonotype showed up just a few times. The gene calls are TRBV5-1 and TRBJ2-5, with 8 nucleotides matching TRBD2. V trimming: 4 bases; J trimming: 1 base; junction bases outside the gene matches: 12. Germline V CDR1 and CDR2: SGHRS, YFSETQ. The CDR3 runs to 17 residues. The CDR3 bases are TGCGCCAGCAGCCAGGGAGGAACAGCGGGAGCCCAAGAGACCCAGTACTTC. It translates to CASSQGGTAGAQETQYF. The full variable domain, its missing parts supplied by reference TRBV5-1 and TRBJ2-5, is KAGVTQTPRYLIKTRGQQVTLSCSPISGHRSVSWYQQTPGQGLQFLFEYFSETQRNKGNFPGRFSGRQFSNSRSEMNVSTLELGDSALYLCASSQGGTAGAQETQYFGPGTRLLVL.

The V and J genes are TRBV6-1 and TRBJ2-2; D is possibly TRBD1 or TRBD2 (5 bases each). In germline, CDR1 is MNHNS, CDR2 SASEGT. The ends were cut back, 6 bases at V and 4 bases at J, with 15 bases in the middle. This CDR3 spans 15 amino acids. CDR3 loop: CASRKAREPTGELFF. The CDR3 nucleotides are TGTGCCAGCAGAAAGGCCAGGGAGCCCACCGGGGAGCTGTTTTTT.

The rearrangement uses TRBV6-1 and TRBJ2-7, with 9 bases lining up with TRBD1. V was clipped by 8 bases and J by 5 bases; unmatched bases: 10. This CDR3 region has 14 residues. Looked up from germline, CDR1 is MNHNS and CDR2 is SASEGT. This CDR3 is CASRSGTGPDEQYV. In DNA, the CDR3 is TGTGCCAGCCGGTCAGGGACAGGGCCCGACGAGCAGTACGTC.

This clonotype was picked up a small number of times. CDR3 sequence reads: CASSLRVAGVEQFF. The CDR3 DNA follows: TGTGCCAGCAGCCTAAGGGTAGCGGGGGTCGAGCAGTTCTTC. J is TRBJ2-1 and V is TRBV5-5, with TRBD2 identical over 9 bases. J lost 10 bases, V lost 4 bases, and 9 bases had no gene match. Per the germline V gene, CDR1 is SGHKS and CDR2 is YYEKEE (reference sequence). CDR3 length equals 14 residues.

This clonotype was detected a few times. This rearrangement joins TRBV24-1 to TRBJ2-2, with D hard to call. The germline V and J ends were trimmed by 3 bases and 4 bases, with 11 bases remaining between them. The V gene's germline CDR1 is KGHDR and CDR2 SFDVKD. The CDR3 contains 15 residues. DNA for the CDR3: TGTGCCACCAGTGATCGAGGTTTCGGCACCGGGGAGCTGTTTTTT. This translates into CATSDRGFGTGELFF.

This clonotype was recorded a few times. The V and J genes are TRBV4-1 and TRBJ1-5; the D is unclear. Germline CDR1 MGHRA, CDR2 YSYEKL. The V end lost 1 base, the J end lost 1 base, and 17 bases lay between the germline ends. This CDR3 region has 18 residues. CDR3 bases: TGCGCCAGCAGCCAAGCCTTATTCGGGTTTCGGAGCAATCAGCCCCAGCATTTT. Translation: CASSQALFGFRSNQPQHF.

The chain links TRBV20-1 to TRBJ1-1; weak D call: TRBD1 (5 bases). Germline CDR1 reads DFQATT; CDR2 reads SNEGSKA (reference sequence). The CDR3 spans 12 residues. The V end was cut by 7 bases, the J end by 4 bases, with 13 bases between. The CDR3 DNA sequence: TGCAGTGTACGGACACGACCCACTGAAGCTTTCTTT. It specifies CSVRTRPTEAFF.

The chain couples TRBV7-2 to TRBJ1-5; D is perhaps TRBD1 (6 bases). Trimming pared 3 bases from V and 0 bases from J, leaving 12 bases between. This CDR3 region has 16 residues. Looked up from germline, CDR1 is SGHTA and CDR2 is FQGNSA. The CDR3 is CASSFGGGSSNQPQHF. CDR3 DNA sequence: TGTGCCAGCAGCTTCGGAGGGGGGAGTAGCAATCAGCCCCAGCATTTT. Complete variable domain (other parts from reference TRBV7-2 and TRBJ1-5): GAGVSQSPSNKVTEKGKDVELRCDPISGHTALYWYRQSLGQGLEFLIYFQGNSAPDKSGLPSDRFSAERTGGSVSTLTIQRTQQEDSAVYLCASSFGGGSSNQPQHFGDGTRLSIL.

The gene calls are TRBV21-1 and TRBJ2-7; TRBD1 reflects the table's D call only, with no check against the DNA. TRBV21-1 is a pseudogene. This CDR3 has 18 residues. The CDR3 DNA is TGTGCCAGCAGCAAGATTATCTTCAGACAGCCGAGCTCCTACGAGCAGTACGTC. This translates into CASSKIIFRQPSSYEQYV.

This clonotype was observed a handful of times. V gene TRBV10-3 combines with J gene TRBJ2-1; D is ambiguous. V lost 11 bases and J lost 0, with 8 bases in between. The length of the CDR3 is 12 residues. The V gene's germline CDR1 is ENHRY and CDR2 SYGVKD. The CDR3 nucleotides are TGTGCCCTGGGCCGCTCCTACAATGAGCAGTTCTTC. Translation: CALGRSYNEQFF.

There are a few counts of this clonotype. The J gene is TRBJ1-2, the V gene TRBV6-1; 7 bases are shared with TRBD1. The CDR3 consists of 14 residues. Germline V gene lookup returns CDR1 MNHNS and CDR2 SASEGT. Trimming cost V 6 bases and J 3 bases; bases outside gene matches: 7. CDR3 protein: CASSRPQGDYGYTF. The CDR3 region has the DNA TGTGCCAGCAGCCGCCCCCAGGGGGACTATGGCTACACCTTC.

V gene TRBV10-3 combines with J gene TRBJ2-5; unclear D gene. V shed 4 bases and J shed 7 bases, with 13 bases lying between them. The V gene's germline CDR1 is ENHRY and CDR2 SYGVKD. There are 13 residues in the CDR3. This CDR3 reads CAISGDPFGTQYF. The CDR3 DNA reads as TGTGCCATCAGTGGAGACCCTTTTGGGACCCAGTACTTC.

This clonotype has only a few counts. The chain combines TRBV19 with TRBJ1-1; D is unresolved. Germline CDR1 LNHDA, CDR2 SQIVND (reference sequence). The CDR3 consists of 18 residues. Trimming shortened V by 1 base and J by 1 base, and 19 bases separated the two germline ends. The CDR3 region has the DNA TGTGCCAGTAGTATAGGTCTGACGGGATTCAGAAGGAACACTGAAGCTTTCTTT. Translation gives CASSIGLTGFRRNTEAFF.

There are a few counts of this clonotype. The chain combines TRBV12-3 or TRBV12-4 with TRBJ2-7; possibly TRBD1 or TRBD2 for D (6 bases each). This CDR3 comprises 15 residues. Trimming took off 5 bases at V and 2 bases at J, with 16 bases between the two ends. The CDR3 sequence: CASSVGRDIAYEQYF. CDR3 sequence (DNA): TGTGCCAGCAGTGTGGGGCGGGACATCGCCTACGAGCAGTACTTC.